The T cell receptor beta chain described here comes from a study of CD4 and CD8 cells across lung adenocarcinoma regions. Using its own MiXCR run on the PCR reads, TCRdb lists one record per CDR3 protein. Altogether about 20,000 distinct CDR3 sequences are present, 54% being singletons, with the ten largest covering approximately 24%. J was trimmed by 4 bases and V by 3 bases; bases with no gene match: 7. The CDR3 has 15 amino acids. Looked up from germline, CDR1 is SGHRS and CDR2 is YFSETQ. Donors had localized lung adenocarcinoma, a non-small cell lung cancer. The receptor was derived from a female donor with lung adenocarcinoma. The CD4 and CD8 labels of this study may be unreliable. Sequenced sample: CD8+ T cells from the center of a lung tumor. The chain carries TRBV5-1 and TRBJ2-1, with TRBD2 matching over 7 bases. The DNA for the CDR3 is TGCGCCAGCAGCTCCCGGGAGGTAGGGTACAATGAGCAGTTCTTC. Amino acids: CASSSREVGYNEQFF. The full variable domain, its missing parts supplied by reference TRBV5-1 and TRBJ2-1, is KAGVTQTPRYLIKTRGQQVTLSCSPISGHRSVSWYQQTPGQGLQFLFEYFSETQRNKGNFPGRFSGRQFSNSRSEMNVSTLELGDSALYLCASSSREVGYNEQFFGPGTRLTVL.